Shown below are 8 T cell receptor beta chains from a single sample sequenced in a study of T-cell memory formation after mild COVID-19. TCRdb redid the calling of the 5' RACE reads with MiXCR, one entry per CDR3 protein. The repertoire has hundreds of thousands of distinct CDR3 sequences, less than 20% of them found once; the top ten carry about a fifth. The sequenced material came from PBMCs or a T cell subset sorted from them (not recorded which). Every receptor here comes from a man between 18 and 35 years old who had mild COVID-19 (a few samples of this study predate the infection). Cell type and time point are not known.

V is TRBV20-1 and J is TRBJ1-5; TRBD1 is a possible D gene (5 bases). The V gene lost 0 bases and the J gene lost 6 bases, with 15 bases spanning the gap. Germline CDR1 and CDR2: DFQATT and SNEGSKA (reference sequence). This CDR3 is 15 amino acids long. For the CDR3, the DNA is TGCAGTGCTAGAGATGCGGGGCTGGGTAGTCAGCCCCAGCATTTT. This codes for CSARDAGLGSQPQHF.

This clonotype has just a few counts. The rearrangement links TRBV5-1 to TRBJ1-1; D may be TRBD1 (5 bases). Trimming took off 2 bases at V and 1 base at J, with 9 bases between the two ends. This CDR3 is 14 amino acids long. Germline lookup yields CDR1 SGHRS and CDR2 YFSETQ. CDR3: CASSFGGTNTEAFF. The CDR3 nucleotides are TGCGCCAGCAGCTTCGGGGGGACGAACACTGAAGCTTTCTTT.

This clonotype was observed once. The V and J genes are TRBV4-1 and TRBJ1-5; D may be TRBD1 (5 bases). Germline lookup yields CDR1 MGHRA and CDR2 YSYEKL. V lost 0 bases and J lost 4, with 10 bases in between. The CDR3 length is 15 residues. The CDR3: CASSQDSGGNQPQHF. Here the CDR3 DNA reads TGCGCCAGCAGCCAAGATTCTGGGGGGAATCAGCCCCAGCATTTT.

This clonotype was seen more than once but under ten times. The chain couples TRBV6-5 to TRBJ2-1, with TRBD2 matching 8 bases. Unmatched junction bases numbered 5, after V lost 2 bases and J lost 5 bases. The V gene's germline CDR1 is MNHEY and CDR2 SVGAGI. CDR3 length: 15 amino acids. CDR3 in DNA: TGTGCCAGCAGTTACGGAGCGGGGGTGGACAATGAGCAGTTCTTC. Its translation: CASSYGAGVDNEQFF.

The table lists this clonotype with a few counts. The chain uses TRBV11-2 and TRBJ2-1, with D uncertain. Germline loops: CDR1 SGHAT, CDR2 FQNNGV. CDR3 length: 12 amino acids. Trimming removed 0 bases at V and 15 bases at J, with 12 bases between. The CDR3: CASSLEGPRLFF. CDR3 sequence (DNA): TGTGCCAGCAGCTTAGAAGGCCCCCGCTTGTTCTTC.

The chain employs TRBV3-1 and TRBJ2-3, with 11 bases lining up with TRBD2. The CDR3 is 14 residues long. CDR1 and CDR2 (germline): LGHDT, YNNKEL (reference sequence). Trimming removed 4 bases from V and 10 bases from J; junction bases left unmatched: 7. The CDR3 coding sequence is TGTGCCAGCAGCCTAGCGGGGGGGCCTCAGGCGCAGTATTTT. Translated, it gives CASSLAGGPQAQYF.

This clonotype came up a few times. This chain links TRBV4-3 with TRBJ1-2, with TRBD1 identical over 9 bases. Germline values: CDR1 LGHNA, CDR2 YSLEER. This CDR3 is built from 15 residues. With 1 base clipped from V and 5 bases from J, the junction kept 5 bases outside the gene matches. The CDR3 sequence is CASSQGRDRDYGYTF. The DNA for the CDR3 is TGCGCCAGCAGCCAAGGTCGGGACAGGGATTATGGCTACACCTTC.

The chain has TRBV5-1 and TRBJ1-4; 8 bases fit TRBD1. Trimming at V came to 4 bases and at J to 5 bases, leaving 7 bases not matched to a gene. CDR1 and CDR2 from the germline V gene are SGHRS and YFSETQ. The CDR3 covers 15 residues. CDR3 amino acids: CASSDAGQANEKLFF. The CDR3, as DNA: TGCGCCAGCAGCGACGCGGGACAGGCGAATGAAAAACTGTTTTTT. Full variable domain (rest looked up from reference TRBV5-1 and TRBJ1-4): KAGVTQTPRYLIKTRGQQVTLSCSPISGHRSVSWYQQTPGQGLQFLFEYFSETQRNKGNFPGRFSGRQFSNSRSEMNVSTLELGDSALYLCASSDAGQANEKLFFGSGTQLSVL.